A selection of T cell receptor beta chains follows, all from one sample in a study of blood T cell repertoires in COVID-19. Only in-frame clones appear in the TCRdb table, and some are missing; sequencing was by immunoSEQ multiplex PCR. This sample carries tens of thousands of clones, more than 80% of them seen once, and the ten largest clones take about 2.1%. Sequencing was done on a sample of peripheral blood. The receptors shown here come from a man aged 25 to 45 with acute or convalescent COVID-19. CDR3s include the opening cysteine and the closing phenylalanine or tryptophan. A D gene is named only where the DNA matches it firmly. The listing skips clone size in some rows; elsewhere it reads once, few, many or a size class.

d_call,clone_size,v_call,j_call,cdr3_aa,cdr3_nt
TRBD1,NA,TRBV19,TRBJ2-7,CASSMGQASSYEQYF,TGTGCCAGTAGTATGGGACAGGCTAGCTCCTACGAGCAGTACTTC
TRBD1,NA,TRBV5-1,TRBJ1-1,CASSSETGPYTEAFF,TGCGCCAGCAGCTCGGAGACAGGGCCGTACACTGAAGCTTTCTTT
NA,NA,TRBV24-1,TRBJ2-3,CATSDGGAGTQYF,TGTGCCACCAGTGACGGAGGGGCTGGGACGCAGTATTTT
NA,once,TRBV16,TRBJ2-3,CASSQGGTDTQYF,TGTGCCAGCAGCCAAGGAGGTACAGATACGCAGTATTTT
NA,NA,TRBV5-1,TRBJ2-2,CASSSTQRRTGELFF,TGCGCCAGCAGCTCCACACAAAGGCGGACCGGGGAGCTGTTTTTT
NA,NA,TRBV29-1,TRBJ1-1,CSVARGGTEAFF,TGCAGCGTCGCTAGGGGGGGCACTGAAGCTTTCTTT
NA,NA,TRBV5-4,TRBJ1-2,CASSLDRGVLGYTF,TGTGCCAGCAGCTTGGACCGGGGTGTTCTTGGCTACACCTTC
NA,few,TRBV13,TRBJ1-1,CASSLGRTEAFF,TGTGCCAGCAGCTTAGGGAGGACTGAAGCTTTCTTT
NA,NA,TRBV9,TRBJ2-5,CASSVGTTQETQYF,TGTGCCAGCAGCGTAGGGACTACCCAAGAGACCCAGTACTTC
TRBD1,NA,TRBV9,TRBJ1-2,CASSAHHRGQNGYTF,TGTGCCAGCAGCGCACACCACAGGGGGCAAAATGGCTACACCTTC
TRBD1,once,TRBV2,TRBJ1-1,CASSVQGGGTEAFF,TGTGCCAGCAGCGTACAAGGGGGCGGCACTGAAGCTTTCTTT
NA,NA,TRBV24-1,TRBJ1-2,CATSDLTTGESGGYTF,TGTGCCACCAGTGATTTGACGACCGGGGAGTCGGGGGGCTACACCTTC
NA,NA,TRBV18,TRBJ1-1,CASSLTGRNTEAFF,TGTGCCAGCTCACTTACAGGTCGAAACACTGAAGCTTTCTTT
TRBD1,NA,TRBV5-1,TRBJ2-1,CASSLRGGGEQFF,TGCGCCAGCAGCTTGAGAGGGGGCGGTGAGCAGTTCTTC
TRBD2,NA,TRBV2,TRBJ2-5,CASSEEVAGVGETQYF,TGTGCCAGCAGTGAAGAAGTAGCGGGAGTAGGGGAGACCCAGTACTTC
NA,NA,TRBV10-3,TRBJ2-1,CAISRVASDNEQFF,TGTGCCATATCCCGGGTCGCTAGCGACAATGAGCAGTTCTTC
NA,NA,TRBV7-9,TRBJ2-1,CAGGALDSAYNEQFF,TGTGCCGGAGGGGCCCTCGACAGTGCCTACAATGAGCAGTTCTTC
NA,NA,TRBV18,TRBJ1-1,CASSPRKAGGNTEAFF,TGTGCCAGCTCACCCCGCAAGGCCGGGGGGAACACTGAAGCTTTCTTT
TRBD1,NA,TRBV9,TRBJ2-3,CASSPRTGAGDTQYF,TGTGCCAGCAGCCCGAGGACAGGGGCGGGAGATACGCAGTATTTT
NA,NA,TRBV18,TRBJ1-4,CASSPTGGETNEKLFF,TGTGCCAGCTCACCAACCGGAGGAGAAACTAATGAAAAACTGTTTTTT
TRBD1,NA,TRBV24-1,TRBJ2-5,CATSETGGWETQYF,TGTGCCACCAGTGAGACAGGGGGCTGGGAGACCCAGTACTTC
NA,NA,TRBV6-5,TRBJ1-5,CASQSGSRGNQPQHF,TGTGCCAGCCAATCAGGTTCCAGGGGCAATCAGCCCCAGCATTTT
NA,once,TRBV6-1,TRBJ1-6,CASSELASGGGSPLHF,TGTGCCAGCAGTGAGCTAGCGTCCGGGGGGGGTTCACCCCTCCACTTT
NA,NA,TRBV6-5,TRBJ2-3,CASSWDFTDTQYF,TGTGCCAGCAGTTGGGACTTCACAGATACGCAGTATTTT
NA,NA,TRBV7-2,TRBJ1-2,CASSGAGTYRGYTF,TGTGCCAGCAGCGGGGCGGGGACCTATCGTGGCTACACCTTC
NA,NA,TRBV5-1,TRBJ2-2,CASSSTLTGGELFF,TGCGCCAGCAGCTCAACCCTTACCGGCGGGGAGCTGTTTTTT
NA,NA,TRBV12-3/TRBV12-4,TRBJ1-2,CASSPQEIYGYTF,TGTGCCAGCAGTCCCCAAGAGATCTATGGCTACACCTTC
NA,NA,TRBV7-2,TRBJ1-4,CASSLASHGVLFF,TGTGCCAGCAGCTTAGCGAGTCACGGGGTACTGTTTTTT
TRBD2,NA,TRBV25-1,TRBJ2-1,CASSDVKGSGGGNEQFF,TGTGCCAGCAGTGACGTGAAGGGGAGCGGGGGAGGCAATGAGCAGTTCTTC
NA,NA,TRBV5-6,TRBJ1-6,CASSFTSTGRDSPLHF,TGTGCCAGCAGCTTTACGTCAACAGGAAGAGATTCACCCCTCCACTTT
TRBD1,NA,TRBV19,TRBJ1-5,CASSIGGGHNQPQHF,TGTGCCAGTAGTATTGGAGGGGGCCACAATCAGCCCCAGCATTTT
NA,once,TRBV18,TRBJ2-3,CASSRDITDTQYF,TGTGCCAGCTCCCGGGACATCACAGATACGCAGTATTTT
NA,NA,TRBV5-4,TRBJ2-5,CASSFSRGQETQYF,TGTGCCAGCAGCTTCAGCAGGGGTCAAGAGACCCAGTACTTC
NA,NA,TRBV7-9,TRBJ1-1,CASGSRDTEAFF,TGTGCCAGCGGTTCCAGGGACACTGAAGCTTTCTTT
TRBD2,once,TRBV5-6,TRBJ2-5,CASSMGLAGTSAQYF,TGTGCCAGCAGCATGGGGCTAGCGGGAACGTCGGCCCAGTACTTC
NA,NA,TRBV7-8,TRBJ1-6,CASSLVGSYNSPLHF,TGTGCCAGCAGCTTAGTTGGCAGTTATAATTCACCCCTCCACTTT
TRBD1,NA,TRBV19,TRBJ2-5,CASSIVNRGHQETQYF,TGTGCCAGTAGTATAGTGAACAGGGGCCACCAAGAGACCCAGTACTTC